A single TCR beta chain is shown here with its context. The data stem from a study of shared clonotypes between healthy human individuals. In the study overall: The plates for each donor numbered three CD4 naive, three CD4 memory, two CD8 naive and one CD8 memory.

V lost 4 bases, J lost 6 bases, and 13 bases lay in between. The CDR3 length is 14 residues. CDR1 and CDR2 from the germline V gene are SGDLS and YYNGEE. Some 30,000 T cell genomes, or approximately 190 ng DNA, went into the sorted-subset replicate PCRs. Measured with immunoSEQ multiplex PCR; TCRdb has only the in-frame clones, and not every one. This table has around 650,000 clones, approximately 96% appearing once. Naive CD8 cells, CD45RO-negative and positively selected for CCR7, excluded terminally differentiated effector memory CD45RA+ cells. Those who donated were healthy HIV-negative adults, with no recent acute infections or vaccinations reported. Within Nashville, Tennessee resided all donors, each a Caucasian adult.

The receptor comes from a woman between 25 and 40 years old in good health. V usage is TRBV9 and J usage is TRBJ2-2; D might be TRBD2 (5 bases). The source material was naive CD8+ T cells sorted from blood. The CDR3 DNA sequence: TGTGCCAGCAGCCCCCGTCGAGGGTCCGGGGAGCTGTTTTTT. Translation: CASSPRRGSGELFF.